A single sample is the source of the 25 T cell receptor beta chains below, sequenced in a study of T-cell memory formation after mild COVID-19. Each CDR3 protein is one row after TCRdb ran MiXCR on the 5' RACE reads. The sample records about 320,000 distinct CDR3 sequences, more than 13% being singletons. What was sequenced was PBMCs or a T cell subset sorted from them (not recorded which). The receptors were sampled from a young man who had mild COVID-19 (a few samples of this study predate the infection). Cell type and time point are not known.

The genes are TRBV7-8 and TRBJ2-7, with a tentative D call TRBD2 (6 bases). This CDR3 contains 14 residues. Trimming removed 1 base at V and 7 bases at J, with 14 bases between. Per the germline V gene, CDR1 is SGHVS and CDR2 is FQNEAQ. The CDR3 is CASSLGSAGNEQYF. CDR3 in DNA: TGTGCCAGCAGCTTAGGGTCGGCGGGGAATGAGCAGTACTTC.

This clonotype showed up many times. The rearrangement uses TRBV28 and TRBJ1-5; D gene ambiguous. Germline V gives CDR1 MDHEN, CDR2 SYDVKM. V was shortened by 8 bases and J by 4 bases, with 21 bases between the two germline ends. The CDR3 covers 16 residues. DNA of the CDR3: TGTGCCAGCGGCCTCACCCCTGGGCAGGAAAATCAGCCCCAGCATTTT. This encodes CASGLTPGQENQPQHF.

This rearrangement joins TRBV12-3 or TRBV12-4 to TRBJ2-7, with TRBD1 matching 9 bases. Germline trimming cut 5 bases from V and 4 bases from J; bases unmatched to any gene: 12. The CDR3 loop spans 16 amino acids. This chain's CDR3 is CASSMTGGRPGYEQYF. The CDR3 DNA sequence: TGTGCCAGCAGTATGACAGGGGGAAGACCTGGGTACGAGCAGTACTTC.

The chain is built from TRBV6-6 and TRBJ1-4, with TRBD1 identical over 9 bases. V dropped 2 bases and J dropped 7; count of bases not matched to a gene: 14. The CDR3 loop spans 18 amino acids. Germline assignment: CDR1 MNHNY and CDR2 SVGAGI (reference sequence). The CDR3 DNA reads as TGTGCCAGCAGTTACGTCCCCGTAGACAGGGGGAAGGGTGAAAAACTGTTTTTT. This codes for CASSYVPVDRGKGEKLFF.

This clonotype turned up a few times. The gene calls are TRBV7-2 and TRBJ2-7; 12 bases line up with TRBD2. V lost 4 bases, J lost 7 bases, and 5 bases stayed unmatched. The CDR3 has 14 amino acids. Germline lookup yields CDR1 SGHTA and CDR2 FQGNSA. This chain's CDR3 is CASSSTTSGGEQYF. CDR3 nucleotides: TGTGCCAGCAGCTCCACGACTAGCGGGGGAGAGCAGTACTTC.

This clonotype occurred a few times. The chain combines TRBV6-1 with TRBJ1-6; 7 bases are a match to TRBD1. V trimming: 7 bases; J trimming: 8 bases; junction bases outside the gene matches: 8. The CDR3 spans 14 residues. From germline, CDR1 is MNHNS and CDR2 SASEGT. CDR3 amino acids: CASTLTGSDSPLHF. Written as DNA, the CDR3 is TGTGCCAGCACCTTGACAGGGTCGGATTCACCCCTCCACTTT.

This clonotype was counted ten times or more. J is TRBJ2-7 and V is TRBV5-1; D uncertain. CDR3 length: 15 amino acids. Germline-derived CDR1 and CDR2 are SGHRS and YFSETQ. V lost 0 bases and J 0 bases, leaving 10 bases between the germline ends. Written as DNA, the CDR3 is TGCGCCAGCAGCTTGGGGTGGGGATCCTCCTACGAGCAGTACTTC. This gives the protein CASSLGWGSSYEQYF.

This clonotype occurred once. The CDR3, as DNA: TGCAGTGCTAAGCCCGCATTATGGAGGGATGAAAAACTGTTTTTT. This encodes CSAKPALWRDEKLFF. The gene calls are TRBV20-1 and TRBJ1-4; unclear D gene. Trimming took off 4 bases at V and 6 bases at J, with 18 bases between the two ends. The CDR3 has 15 amino acids. CDR1 and CDR2 from the germline V gene are DFQATT and SNEGSKA (reference sequence).

The V call is TRBV4-1, the J call TRBJ1-1, with D tentatively TRBD1 (5 bases). This CDR3 is built from 15 residues. The ends were cut back, 3 bases at V and 3 bases at J, with 14 bases in the middle. The germline CDR1 and CDR2 sequences are MGHRA and YSYEKL. CDR3 sequence reads: CASSQFQQGHTEAFF. The CDR3 nucleotides are TGCGCCAGCAGCCAGTTTCAGCAGGGACACACTGAAGCTTTCTTT.

J is TRBJ2-2 and V is TRBV10-3, with D uncertain. V lost 3 bases, J lost 7 bases, and 12 bases lay in between. There are 14 residues in the CDR3. Germline V gives CDR1 ENHRY, CDR2 SYGVKD. CDR3 in DNA: TGTGCCATCAGTGAATTAATGGCTGGCGGGGAGCTGTTTTTT. It yields the protein CAISELMAGGELFF.

The gene calls are TRBV7-9 and TRBJ2-2; D call uncertain. The CDR3 extends over 11 amino acids. The germline CDR1 and CDR2 sequences are SEHNR and FQNEAQ (reference sequence). The V end was cut by 8 bases, the J end by 8 bases, with 9 bases between. This chain's CDR3 is CASESSGELFF. The CDR3 bases are TGTGCCAGCGAATCCTCGGGGGAGCTGTTTTTT.

The chain combines TRBV7-9 with TRBJ1-4, with D possibly matching TRBD1 (5 bases). V was pared by 7 bases and J by 11 bases, with 17 bases between. This CDR3 region has 13 residues. Germline V gives CDR1 SEHNR, CDR2 FQNEAQ (reference sequence). The CDR3: CASTRAGEWKLFF. DNA for the CDR3: TGTGCCAGCACCCGCGCGGGGGAGTGGAAACTGTTTTTT.

The chain combines TRBV20-1 with TRBJ2-7; TRBD1 is a possible D gene (5 bases). Between the trimmed V and J ends, which lost 0 bases and 4 bases, there was a span of 7 bases. The CDR3 loop spans 12 amino acids. The germline gives CDR1 DFQATT, CDR2 SNEGSKA (reference sequence). The CDR3 DNA sequence: TGCAGTGCTAGAGAGACAGCTTACGAGCAGTACTTC. As protein: CSARETAYEQYF.

This rearrangement joins TRBV10-3 to TRBJ2-7; D may be TRBD2 (6 bases). Germline assignment: CDR1 ENHRY and CDR2 SYGVKD. This CDR3 has 16 residues. Trimming shortened V by 4 bases and J by 3 bases, and 19 bases separated the two germline ends. The CDR3 DNA reads TGTGCCATCAGTGCCCGGCGGGATTGGCTCGGCTACGAGCAGTACTTC. Translation gives CAISARRDWLGYEQYF.

The rearrangement joins TRBV7-9 to TRBJ1-4, with 8 bases matching TRBD1. V lost 0 bases to trimming and J lost 9 bases; unmatched junction nucleotides: 6. CDR1 is SEHNR and CDR2 is FQNEAQ in the germline V gene (reference sequence). CDR3 length equals 15 residues. The CDR3: CASSLADRGGKKLFF. CDR3 sequence (DNA): TGTGCCAGCAGCTTAGCCGACAGGGGAGGGAAAAAACTGTTTTTT.

V gene TRBV28 combines with J gene TRBJ1-2, with TRBD1 as a possible D gene (5 bases). The V gene's germline CDR1 is MDHEN and CDR2 SYDVKM. V lost 7 bases to trimming and J lost 4 bases, with 10 bases between them. This CDR3 is 12 amino acids long. Here the CDR3 reads CASTPDSYGYTF. The CDR3 bases are TGTGCCAGCACCCCCGACAGCTATGGCTACACCTTC.

The chain couples TRBV2 to TRBJ1-2, with D perhaps TRBD1 (6 bases). The ends were cut back, 5 bases at V and 9 bases at J, with 16 bases in the middle. The CDR3 sequence is 13 residues long. CDR1 SNHLY and CDR2 FYNNEI come from the germline V gene. Written as DNA, the CDR3 is TGTGCCAGCAGTCCCGACAGGCTTAAACGCTACACCTTC. Its translation is CASSPDRLKRYTF. Full variable domain (missing parts from reference TRBV2 and TRBJ1-2): EPEVTQTPSHQVTQMGQEVILRCVPISNHLYFYWYRQILGQKVEFLVSFYNNEISEKSEIFDDQFSVERPDGSNFTLKIRSTKLEDSAMYFCASSPDRLKRYTFGSGTRLTVV.

V gene TRBV20-1 combines with J gene TRBJ1-2; 12 bases are a match to TRBD1. Per the germline V gene, CDR1 is DFQATT and CDR2 is SNEGSKA (reference sequence). V lost 6 bases to trimming and J lost 7 bases; unmatched junction nucleotides: 6. The CDR3 loop spans 13 amino acids. CDR3 protein: CSAPGQGAFGYTF. CDR3 nucleotide sequence: TGCAGTGCCCCGGGACAGGGGGCATTTGGCTACACCTTC.

This clonotype was detected a few times. The gene calls are TRBV6-1 and TRBJ2-7; D possibly corresponds to TRBD1 (5 bases). The CDR3 has 14 amino acids. V lost 8 bases and J lost 3, with 17 bases in between. Germline V CDR1 and CDR2: MNHNS, SASEGT. Here the CDR3 reads CASSKGQGYYEQYV. CDR3 coding DNA: TGTGCCAGCTCGAAGGGGCAGGGCTACTACGAGCAGTACGTC.

This clonotype turned up a few times. The CDR3 bases are TGTGCCAGCAGCAAAGCTGGGGGTCGGGGAGATACGCAGTATTTT. Its protein is CASSKAGGRGDTQYF. The chain links TRBV7-3 to TRBJ2-3; either TRBD1 or TRBD2 may supply D (5 bases each). CDR1 is SGHTA, CDR2 FQGTGA, per germline. Between the trimmed V and J ends, which lost 5 bases and 5 bases, there was a span of 17 bases. The length of the CDR3 is 15 residues.

The rearrangement uses TRBV7-2 and TRBJ1-1; D uncertain. With 1 base removed from V and 4 bases from J, the gap between germline ends came to 13 bases. The germline V gene has CDR1 SGHTA and CDR2 FQGNSA. CDR3 size: 15 residues. The CDR3 loop reads CASSLGVTLFTEAFF. CDR3 nucleotides: TGTGCCAGCAGCTTAGGCGTCACCTTGTTCACTGAAGCTTTCTTT.

This clonotype turned up a few times. The chain uses TRBV24-1 and TRBJ2-7; 11 bases fit TRBD1. The CDR3 length is 14 residues. The J segment lost 5 bases and the V segment lost 9 bases, leaving 8 bases of the junction unmatched. Germline V CDR1 and CDR2: KGHDR, SFDVKD. CDR3 sequence reads: CATRTGGHSDEQYF. Written as DNA, the CDR3 is TGTGCCACCCGGACAGGGGGCCATTCGGACGAGCAGTACTTC.

This clonotype was detected only a few times. The V call is TRBV7-7, the J call TRBJ2-1; the match to TRBD2 covers 11 bases. Germline CDR1 reads SSHAT; CDR2 reads FNYEAQ (reference sequence). The CDR3 contains 15 residues. The V and J ends lost 11 bases and 9 bases, in that order; junction bases with no gene match: 15. The CDR3 sequence is CAVSLGSGGASEQFF. CDR3 sequence (DNA): TGTGCCGTCAGCTTAGGTAGCGGGGGGGCCAGTGAGCAGTTCTTC.

The chain joins TRBV5-4 to TRBJ1-4; weak D call: TRBD1 (5 bases). This CDR3 region has 15 residues. Germline CDR1 and CDR2: SGHNT and YYREEE (reference sequence). V lost 4 bases and J lost 7, with 17 bases in between. The CDR3 region is CASSLKPGALEKLFF. The CDR3 region has the DNA TGTGCCAGCAGCCTGAAGCCCGGGGCACTTGAAAAACTGTTTTTT.

The sample holds a few counts of this clonotype. This chain uses TRBV20-1 with TRBJ1-2; 9 bases are shared with TRBD1. Germline assignment: CDR1 DFQATT and CDR2 SNEGSKA (reference sequence). V lost 4 bases to trimming and J lost 7 bases; unmatched junction nucleotides: 4. The CDR3 loop spans 12 amino acids. The CDR3 nucleotides read TGCAGTGCTAACACAGGGGGCTCTGGCTACACCTTC. Translation gives CSANTGGSGYTF.